This is a list of T cell receptor beta chains from one sample in a study of prognosis after radiotherapy for stage I lung cancer. Each CDR3 protein gets one entry after TCRdb re-called the multiplex PCR reads with MiXCR. The table shows about 24,000 distinct CDR3 sequences, with around 40% occurring only once. Sequences were derived from PBMCs, sampled before or after stereotactic body radiation therapy (not recorded which). These receptors were obtained from a donor aged 50 or older with non-small cell lung cancer. Both conserved end residues are part of each CDR3. Each record gives: D gene, clone size, V gene, J gene, CDR3 protein, CDR3 DNA. The D gene is left open where the match is weak. For some rows the clone size is stated as once, few or many, or as a class when expanded; others skip it.

>NA|many|TRBV6-1|TRBJ2-1
CASSEDPSSYNEQFF
TGTGCCAGCAGTGAGGACCCGAGCTCCTACAATGAGCAGTTCTTC
>NA|many|TRBV3-1|TRBJ1-6
CASSQVRNDNSPLHF
TGTGCCAGCAGCCAAGTGAGGAATGATAATTCACCCCTCCACTTT
>NA|NA|TRBV12-3/TRBV12-4|TRBJ1-1
CAISLGRDEAFF
TGTGCCATCAGTCTGGGGCGGGATGAAGCTTTCTTT
>TRBD1|few|TRBV5-1|TRBJ2-1
CASSLRQGAYEQFF
TGCGCCAGCAGCTTAAGACAGGGGGCCTATGAGCAGTTCTTC
>TRBD2|many|TRBV7-8|TRBJ2-3
CASSSAGVADTQYF
TGTGCCAGCAGCTCCGCGGGAGTCGCAGATACGCAGTATTTT
>TRBD2|NA|TRBV28|TRBJ2-1
CASSSQSLAVLGQFF
TGTGCCAGCAGTTCTCAGAGTCTAGCGGTCCTAGGGCAGTTCTTC
>TRBD2|medium-sized|TRBV6-1|TRBJ2-7
CASVERTSGIGEQYF
TGTGCCAGCGTAGAACGGACTAGCGGGATAGGGGAGCAGTACTTC
>TRBD1|many|TRBV19|TRBJ2-1
CASSIGTAIYNEQFF
TGTGCCAGTAGTATCGGGACAGCTATTTACAATGAGCAGTTCTTC
>NA|medium-sized|TRBV5-1|TRBJ2-1
CASSLWGWDEQFF
TGCGCCAGCAGCTTGTGGGGTTGGGATGAGCAGTTCTTC
>NA|many|TRBV7-2|TRBJ2-7
CASSLPVISYEQYF
TGTGCCAGCAGCTTACCGGTAATCTCCTACGAGCAGTACTTC
>NA|once|TRBV6-2/TRBV6-3|TRBJ1-1
CASSYTPGGRAGNTEAFF
TGTGCCAGCAGTTACACACCGGGGGGCAGGGCGGGGAACACTGAAGCTTTCTTT
>NA|NA|TRBV2|TRBJ2-7
CASRFSGEQYF
TGTGCCAGCAGGTTTTCAGGGGAGCAGTACTTC
>NA|many|TRBV6-1|TRBJ1-5
CASSALSRIYSNQPQHF
TGTGCCAGCAGTGCCCTGTCAAGGATCTATAGCAATCAGCCCCAGCATTTT
>TRBD1|medium-sized|TRBV19|TRBJ1-6
CASTDLDRENSPLHF
TGTGCCAGTACCGACCTGGACAGGGAAAATTCACCCCTCCACTTT
>TRBD2|NA|TRBV20-1|TRBJ2-1
CSADGLAGVASYNEQFF
TGCAGTGCTGACGGGCTAGCGGGAGTAGCCTCCTACAATGAGCAGTTCTTC
>NA|many|TRBV19|TRBJ1-5
CASRRTNQPQHF
TGTGCCAGTAGAAGGACCAATCAGCCCCAGCATTTT
>NA|medium-sized|TRBV20-1|TRBJ2-1
CSARETVNNEQFF
TGCAGTGCTAGAGAAACAGTTAACAATGAGCAGTTCTTC
>TRBD1|NA|TRBV28|TRBJ1-5
CASSTTGGNQPQHF
TGTGCCAGCAGCACCACAGGGGGCAATCAGCCCCAGCATTTT
>NA|medium-sized|TRBV27|TRBJ2-1
CASSFRQTYNEQFF
TGTGCCAGCAGTTTCCGCCAGACCTACAATGAGCAGTTCTTC
>NA|NA|TRBV6-5|TRBJ2-1
CAISSLTGVLDEQFF
TGTGCCATCAGTTCCCTAACCGGAGTGCTTGATGAGCAGTTCTTC
>NA|many|TRBV7-3|TRBJ2-3
CASSPEPGATQYF
TGTGCCAGCAGCCCAGAACCTGGGGCCACGCAGTATTTT
>TRBD1|NA|TRBV10-3|TRBJ1-2
CATSLGQGNPSYGYTF
TGTGCCACCAGCCTGGGACAGGGGAATCCTTCCTATGGCTACACCTTC
>NA|NA|TRBV27|TRBJ2-1
CASSFFQRSEQFF
TGTGCCAGCAGTTTCTTTCAACGGAGTGAGCAGTTCTTC
>NA|NA|TRBV28|TRBJ2-1
CASGLPLGHGNERFF
TGTGCCAGCGGTTTACCCTTGGGACATGGTAATGAGCGGTTCTTC
>NA|NA|TRBV7-9|TRBJ1-2
CASSWAGTYGYTF
TGTGCCAGCAGCTGGGCAGGGACCTATGGCTACACCTTC
>NA|many|TRBV9|TRBJ1-3
CASSVGTFSGNTIYF
TGTGCCAGCAGCGTCGGGACCTTCTCTGGAAACACCATATATTTT
>NA|many|TRBV18|TRBJ2-2
CASSEQGGANTGELFF
TGTGCCAGCTCAGAGCAGGGCGGAGCTAACACCGGGGAGCTGTTTTTT
>NA|many|TRBV5-4|TRBJ2-1
CASSLGSGQYNEQFF
TGTGCCAGCAGCTTGGGAAGTGGGCAGTACAATGAGCAGTTCTTC
>TRBD2|many|TRBV10-3|TRBJ2-2
CAISDLAGGPGGGELFF
TGTGCCATCAGTGACCTAGCGGGAGGGCCGGGTGGCGGGGAGCTGTTTTTT
>TRBD2|medium-sized|TRBV12-3/TRBV12-4|TRBJ2-7
CASSRASGTIYEAEQYF
TGTGCCAGCAGTAGGGCTAGCGGGACTATTTACGAGGCGGAGCAGTACTTC